This T cell receptor (beta chain) was sequenced for a study of cytomegalovirus exposure and HLA in healthy donors. The length of the CDR3 is 17 residues. Germline V gene lookup returns CDR1 LNHDA and CDR2 SQIVND (reference sequence). J gave up 4 bases and V 5 bases, and 15 bases lay outside the gene matches. PCR employed 60 Vbeta and 13 Jbeta primers. The method was immunoSEQ multiplex PCR; TCRdb's version includes in-frame clones alone and lacks a portion of them. The sample holds some 140,000 clones; 60% to 85% are singletons and the top ten take around 3.6%. This TCR derives from a woman in her 40s in good health and CMV-seronegative. V usage is TRBV19 and J usage is TRBJ2-7; 9 positions agree with TRBD2. The sequenced sample consisted of PBMCs. The CDR3 DNA follows: TGTGCCAGTAGTCGTTTATCTAGCGGGATTAGCCCATACGAGCAGTACTTC. Protein sequence: CASSRLSSGISPYEQYF.